Below are 22 T cell receptor beta chains sequenced from a single sample in a study of T cells in Graves' hyperthyroidism and ophthalmopathy. Template material for amplifying TCR beta CDR3 regions consisted of RNA transcripts. The study used the HTBI primer set for a first-round RT-PCR of the TCR CDR3. Each CDR3 protein gets one entry after TCRdb re-called the multiplex PCR reads with MiXCR. The profile shows 450,000 to 650,000 distinct CDR3 sequences, over 15% of them singletons. Material for sequencing was blood. These receptors originate from a woman aged 18-29 years with Graves' ophthalmopathy.

The chain has TRBV2 and TRBJ2-7; D gene ambiguous. This CDR3 has 13 residues. With 6 bases removed from V and 5 bases from J, the gap between germline ends came to 14 bases. CDR1 and CDR2 from the germline V gene are SNHLY and FYNNEI. DNA for the CDR3: TGTGCCAGCAGGCCAGGACCCAACCACGAGCAGTACTTC. Translating gives CASRPGPNHEQYF.

The V gene is TRBV9, the J gene TRBJ2-3; 13 bases match TRBD2. V dropped 7 bases and J dropped 0; count of bases not matched to a gene: 11. From germline, CDR1 is SGDLS and CDR2 YYNGEE. The CDR3 extends over 18 amino acids. The CDR3 sequence: CASSTGTSGTPSTDTQYF. For the CDR3, the DNA is TGTGCCAGCTCAACCGGGACTAGCGGGACCCCTAGCACAGATACGCAGTATTTT.

The chain carries TRBV2 and TRBJ1-5; 12 nucleotides align to TRBD1. In germline, CDR1 is SNHLY, CDR2 FYNNEI. The CDR3 loop spans 18 amino acids. Trimming cost V 6 bases and J 5 bases; bases outside gene matches: 14. The DNA for the CDR3 is TGTGCCAGCAGAAGAGCCGGGACAGGGGGCGCGCGGTATCAGCCCCAGCATTTT. Its protein product is CASRRAGTGGARYQPQHF.

A note on this clonotype: A clone one base away is much larger, so this may be a read error. The chain uses TRBV6-2 or TRBV6-3 and TRBJ2-7; 9 bases match TRBD1. Losses at the gene ends were 6 bases for V and 1 base for J; bases not matched to a gene: 4. Germline CDR1 is MNHEY and CDR2 is SVGEGT. This CDR3 comprises 14 residues. CDR3: CASRPGTGSYEQYF. The CDR3 DNA is TGTGCCAGCAGACCCGGGACAGGGTCCTACGAGCAGTACTTC.

The rearrangement links TRBV30 to TRBJ2-2; tentative D call: TRBD1 (5 bases). The CDR3 loop spans 14 amino acids. The germline V gene encodes CDR1 GTSNPN and CDR2 SVGIG (reference sequence). The V end lost 5 bases, the J end lost 2 bases, and 12 bases lay between the germline ends. The CDR3 region is CAWDWGSNTGELFF. The CDR3 DNA sequence: TGTGCCTGGGACTGGGGCTCCAACACCGGGGAGCTGTTTTTT.

This clonotype was observed a handful of times. V gene TRBV27 combines with J gene TRBJ1-3; no reliable D call. The V gene's germline CDR1 is MNHEY and CDR2 SMNVEV (reference sequence). Trimming took 6 bases from V and 0 from J, leaving 12 bases between them. The CDR3 runs to 15 residues. The CDR3 spells CASSRLANSGNTIYF. The DNA for the CDR3 is TGTGCCAGCAGCAGGCTCGCAAACTCTGGAAACACCATATATTTT.

This clonotype was recorded many times. The J gene is TRBJ2-7, the V gene TRBV28; D not resolved. Germline CDR1 MDHEN, CDR2 SYDVKM. Between the trimmed V and J ends, which lost 3 bases and 5 bases, there was a span of 11 bases. The CDR3 covers 13 residues. In nucleotides, the CDR3 is TGTGCCAGCAGTTTTTTGGGCTTCCACGAGCAGTACTTC. This translates into CASSFLGFHEQYF.

This clonotype was seen repeatedly, ten times or more. The V gene is TRBV20-1, the J gene TRBJ2-3, with 9 bases fitting TRBD2. Looked up from germline, CDR1 is DFQATT and CDR2 is SNEGSKA (reference sequence). The CDR3 loop spans 12 amino acids. V lost 7 bases to trimming and J lost 4 bases; unmatched junction nucleotides: 3. CDR3 in DNA: TGCAGTGTGGCGGGGGGGCCAGATACGCAGTATTTT. It specifies CSVAGGPDTQYF.

This clonotype showed up many times. The chain combines TRBV5-1 with TRBJ1-1, with 7 bases that match TRBD1. J gave up 0 bases and V 3 bases, and 5 bases lay outside the gene matches. CDR1 and CDR2 from the germline V gene are SGHRS and YFSETQ. This CDR3 is 15 amino acids long. As DNA, the CDR3 is TGCGCCAGCAGCTGGAAAACAGGGGTGAACACTGAAGCTTTCTTT. Translating gives CASSWKTGVNTEAFF. Full variable domain (missing parts from reference TRBV5-1 and TRBJ1-1): KAGVTQTPRYLIKTRGQQVTLSCSPISGHRSVSWYQQTPGQGLQFLFEYFSETQRNKGNFPGRFSGRQFSNSRSEMNVSTLELGDSALYLCASSWKTGVNTEAFFGQGTRLTVV.

This clonotype was counted only a few times. The chain uses TRBV5-4 and TRBJ2-2; D is perhaps TRBD2 (7 bases). V was shortened by 3 bases and J by 7 bases, with 19 bases between the two germline ends. This CDR3 is built from 16 residues. Germline V gene sequence: CDR1 SGHNT, CDR2 YYREEE (reference sequence). CDR3 DNA sequence: TGTGCCAGCAGCTCCAAACGGGGGGCGCTTGGCGGGGAGCTGTTTTTT. Translated, it gives CASSSKRGALGGELFF.

This clonotype was recorded at least ten times. The rearrangement joins TRBV20-1 to TRBJ2-7; 10 bases are a match to TRBD2. V lost 7 bases to trimming and J lost 3 bases; unmatched junction nucleotides: 18. This CDR3 spans 17 amino acids. Germline V CDR1 and CDR2: DFQATT, SNEGSKA (reference sequence). The CDR3 spells CSVGLAGVNSIYYEQYF. CDR3 in DNA: TGCAGTGTAGGGCTAGCGGGAGTGAATTCAATATACTACGAGCAGTACTTC.

This chain links TRBV27 with TRBJ1-6, with TRBD1 identical over 9 bases. The V gene end was trimmed by 0 bases and the J gene end by 11 bases; junction bases not matched to a gene: 5. This CDR3 has 15 amino acids. Looked up from germline, CDR1 is MNHEY and CDR2 is SMNVEV (reference sequence). This CDR3 reads CASSLSRTGATPLHF. In DNA form, the CDR3 reads TGTGCCAGCAGTTTATCGCGGACAGGGGCTACACCCCTCCACTTT.

This clonotype was seen repeatedly, ten times or more. This chain uses TRBV6-1 with TRBJ2-3; tentatively, D is TRBD1 or TRBD2 (5 bases each). The CDR3 contains 12 residues. Trimming stripped 6 bases from V and 8 bases from J, with 12 bases between. Germline-derived CDR1 and CDR2 are MNHNS and SASEGT. CDR3: CASRGVEGTQYF. CDR3 nucleotides: TGTGCCAGCAGGGGGGTTGAGGGTACGCAGTATTTT.

Note on this clonotype: A much more abundant neighbour one base away suggests this may be a read error. The J gene is TRBJ2-3, the V gene TRBV3-1, with 12 nucleotides matching TRBD2. V gave up 8 bases and J gave up 4 bases; unmatched junction bases: 4. CDR1 is LGHDT and CDR2 is YNNKEL in the germline V gene (reference sequence). This CDR3 region has 14 residues. The CDR3 region has the DNA TGTGCCAGCCGACTAGCGGGAGAGCCAGATACGCAGTATTTT. Its protein is CASRLAGEPDTQYF.

This clonotype was found a few times. A clone one base away is much larger, so this may be a read error. This chain connects TRBV28 to TRBJ2-5; the match to TRBD2 covers 9 bases. Germline CDR1 is MDHEN and CDR2 is SYDVKM. Trimming cost V 6 bases and J 5 bases; bases outside gene matches: 13. This CDR3 spans 16 amino acids. In DNA, the CDR3 is TGTGCCAGCAGCCCCCTGGGGAGCGGGGGGCCCGAGACCCAGTACTTC. Translated, it gives CASSPLGSGGPETQYF.

The chain joins TRBV3-1 to TRBJ1-6; D is perhaps TRBD1 (6 bases). V shed 6 bases and J shed 2 bases, with 17 bases lying between them. The CDR3 totals 17 residues. Germline V CDR1 and CDR2: LGHDT, YNNKEL (reference sequence). As DNA, the CDR3 is TGTGCCAGCAGTCCGGAACAGGGACAACCCTATAATTCACCCCTCCACTTT. It encodes CASSPEQGQPYNSPLHF.

The genes are TRBV10-1 and TRBJ1-5; possible D gene TRBD1, 5 bases. The CDR3 runs to 12 residues. The germline V and J ends were trimmed by 7 bases and 6 bases, with 10 bases remaining between them. The germline V gene encodes CDR1 WNHNN and CDR2 SYGVQD (reference sequence). CDR3 sequence: CASNVGGQPQHF. The CDR3 nucleotides are TGCGCCAGCAACGTTGGGGGTCAGCCCCAGCATTTT.

The sample holds many counts of this clonotype. J is TRBJ2-1 and V is TRBV7-2; no definite D call. Trimming left V 3 bases short and J 10 bases short, with 7 bases between. CDR3 size: 11 residues. Germline CDR1 reads SGHTA; CDR2 reads FQGNSA. The DNA for the CDR3 is TGTGCCAGCAGCTTCCAGGCGGAGCAGTTCTTC. Amino acids: CASSFQAEQFF.

J is TRBJ1-1 and V is TRBV5-1; a weak D match, TRBD1 (6 bases). CDR3 length equals 15 residues. Per the germline V gene, CDR1 is SGHRS and CDR2 is YFSETQ. V was cut by 2 bases and J by 8 bases, with 19 bases left in between. The CDR3 loop is CASSFEGQIFDEAFF. The CDR3 coding sequence is TGCGCCAGCAGCTTTGAGGGACAAATCTTCGACGAAGCTTTCTTT.

This clonotype was recorded many times. The CDR3 DNA is TGTGCCAGCAGTTTATCGGGGACGAGTCAGCCCCAGCATTTT. This encodes CASSLSGTSQPQHF. J is TRBJ1-5 and V is TRBV27; D might be TRBD1 (5 bases). This CDR3 has 14 amino acids. The ends were cut back, 0 bases at V and 6 bases at J, with 9 bases in the middle. Germline V gene lookup returns CDR1 MNHEY and CDR2 SMNVEV (reference sequence).

The gene calls are TRBV27 and TRBJ2-2, with D maybe TRBD1 (5 bases). With 4 bases removed from V and 0 bases from J, the gap between germline ends came to 18 bases. This CDR3 has 18 amino acids. Germline CDR1 is MNHEY and CDR2 is SMNVEV (reference sequence). CDR3 DNA: TGTGCCAGCAGTTGGAGCATCAGTAGGGGCTCGAACACCGGGGAGCTGTTTTTT. This gives the protein CASSWSISRGSNTGELFF.

This clonotype was seen repeatedly, ten times or more. The chain couples TRBV7-2 to TRBJ2-3; TRBD2 matches at 10 bases. Trimming at V came to 1 base and at J to 5 bases, leaving 6 bases not matched to a gene. The germline V gene encodes CDR1 SGHTA and CDR2 FQGNSA. The CDR3 is 16 residues long. For the CDR3, the DNA is TGTGCCAGCAGCTTAGATCGAGCGGGAGGGTTAGATACGCAGTATTTT. It encodes CASSLDRAGGLDTQYF.